The 23 T cell receptor beta chains listed next were all sequenced from one sample in a study of early T cells in non-severe SARS-CoV-2 infection. TCRdb re-derived calls from the 5' RACE reads in MiXCR, one entry per CDR3 protein. This table has roughly 38,000 distinct CDR3 sequences, roughly 6% appearing once. The specimen was whole blood, collected at baseline. These receptors were taken from an adult who was a healthcare worker with PCR-confirmed SARS-CoV-2 infection or an uninfected control (not recorded which).

In this sample, this clonotype turned up many times. The chain carries TRBV20-1 and TRBJ2-7, with 12 bases aligning to TRBD2. Germline V gene data show CDR1 as DFQATT and CDR2 as SNEGSKA (reference sequence). The CDR3 has 15 amino acids. The V gene end was trimmed by 0 bases and the J gene end by 3 bases; junction bases not matched to a gene: 3. CDR3 loop: CSARDPSGRGYEQYF. In nucleotides, the CDR3 is TGCAGTGCTAGAGATCCTAGCGGGAGGGGCTACGAGCAGTACTTC.

This clonotype was counted many times. Written as DNA, the CDR3 is TGTGCCAGCAGCTTCACAGGGAACTCACCCCTCCACTTT. Its protein is CASSFTGNSPLHF. The chain recombines TRBV7-3 with TRBJ1-6, with D possibly matching TRBD1 (6 bases). Germline V gene lookup returns CDR1 SGHTA and CDR2 FQGTGA. The germline V and J ends were trimmed by 3 bases and 10 bases, with 10 bases remaining between them. There are 13 residues in the CDR3.

This clonotype has at least ten counts. The chain employs TRBV7-3 and TRBJ1-1, with D tentatively TRBD1 (5 bases). Trimming pared 5 bases from V and 2 bases from J, leaving 15 bases between. The CDR3 is 15 residues long. The V gene's germline CDR1 is SGHTA and CDR2 FQGTGA. This CDR3 is CASSPVQQGNTEAFF. DNA of the CDR3: TGTGCCAGCAGCCCCGTACAGCAGGGAAACACTGAAGCTTTCTTT.

In its sample, this clonotype was seen many times. The chain employs TRBV11-2 and TRBJ2-7; D is uncertain. From germline, CDR1 is SGHAT and CDR2 FQNNGV. This CDR3 has 11 amino acids. Trimming stripped 5 bases from V and 6 bases from J, with 8 bases between. This chain's CDR3 is CASSHSPEQYF. In nucleotides, the CDR3 is TGTGCCAGCAGCCACTCCCCCGAGCAGTACTTC.

This clonotype was observed a few times. The chain is built from TRBV12-3 or TRBV12-4 and TRBJ2-7; D is possibly TRBD2 (5 bases). Trimming pared 10 bases from V and 3 bases from J, leaving 16 bases between. The CDR3 extends over 13 amino acids. Here the CDR3 reads CATSLREYYEQYF. CDR3 sequence (DNA): TGTGCCACCTCCCTCCGGGAATACTACGAGCAGTACTTC.

This clonotype was seen at least ten times. The rearrangement joins TRBV5-4 to TRBJ2-3; TRBD2 aligns across 9 bases. With 2 bases clipped from V and 5 bases from J, the junction kept 6 bases outside the gene matches. This CDR3 comprises 15 residues. Germline V CDR1 and CDR2: SGHNT, YYREEE (reference sequence). DNA for the CDR3: TGTGCCAGCAGCTTTCTAGCGGGGAGTGGAGATACGCAGTATTTT. Encoded protein: CASSFLAGSGDTQYF.

This clonotype was seen many times. This chain uses TRBV12-5 with TRBJ2-3; 8 bases agree with TRBD2. The V gene end was trimmed by 3 bases and the J gene end by 4 bases; junction bases not matched to a gene: 3. The CDR3 is 14 residues long. Germline V lookup: CDR1 LGHNT, CDR2 FRNRAP. CDR3 sequence (DNA): TGTGCTAGTGGTTTAGGGACTAGAGCAGATACGCAGTATTTT. Amino acid sequence: CASGLGTRADTQYF. The variable domain in full, with the rest retrieved from reference TRBV12-5 and TRBJ2-3, is DARVTQTPRHKVTEMGQEVTMRCQPILGHNTVFWYRQTMMQGLELLAYFRNRAPLDDSGMPKDRFSAEMPDATLATLKIQPSEPRDSAVYFCASGLGTRADTQYFGPGTRLTVL.

This clonotype has a count of ten or more. The chain has TRBV11-2 and TRBJ1-5, with D uncertain. Germline CDR1 and CDR2: SGHAT and FQNNGV. This CDR3 comprises 13 residues. The V and J ends lost 0 bases and 7 bases respectively, with 7 bases between them. In DNA, the CDR3 is TGTGCCAGCAGCTTAGAGGAGGGACAGCCCCAGCATTTT. Residues: CASSLEEGQPQHF.

This clonotype showed up many times. The rearrangement uses TRBV5-4 and TRBJ2-3; weak D call: TRBD1 (6 bases). V was shortened by 4 bases and J by 6 bases, with 24 bases between the two germline ends. CDR3 size: 17 residues. Germline V gene data show CDR1 as SGHNT and CDR2 as YYREEE (reference sequence). CDR3: CASSASKQAGAGDTQYF. CDR3 nucleotides: TGTGCCAGCAGCGCGTCAAAGCAGGCAGGGGCAGGGGATACGCAGTATTTT.

This clonotype was detected ten times or more. The V and J genes are TRBV18 and TRBJ1-6; TRBD1 aligns across 10 bases. This CDR3 is 15 amino acids long. With 3 bases clipped from V and 9 bases from J, the junction kept 5 bases outside the gene matches. Germline assignment: CDR1 KGHSH and CDR2 LQKENI. The CDR3 nucleotides read TGTGCCAGCTCACCGCGACAGGGGGCGTTTTCACCCCTCCACTTT. Its protein is CASSPRQGAFSPLHF.

This clonotype appeared a few times. V and J are TRBV7-2 and TRBJ2-1; TRBD2 aligns across 9 bases. Trimming removed 1 base from V and 0 bases from J; junction bases left unmatched: 10. This CDR3 contains 19 residues. From germline, CDR1 is SGHTA and CDR2 FQGNSA. The CDR3 DNA sequence: TGTGCCAGCAGCTTAGGGGCTGCTGGACTAGCGATCTCCTACAATGAGCAGTTCTTC. Its protein is CASSLGAAGLAISYNEQFF.

This clonotype has ten or more counts. The chain is built from TRBV5-1 and TRBJ1-1; maybe TRBD1 (5 bases). V was pared by 2 bases and J by 0 bases, with 14 bases between. CDR3 length: 16 amino acids. Germline lookup yields CDR1 SGHRS and CDR2 YFSETQ. CDR3 sequence reads: CASSFGGGGLNTEAFF. In DNA form, the CDR3 reads TGCGCCAGCAGCTTCGGGGGAGGCGGACTGAACACTGAAGCTTTCTTT.

This clonotype was recorded at least ten times. The chain couples TRBV18 to TRBJ1-1, with TRBD1 as a possible D gene (5 bases). The length of the CDR3 is 13 residues. V dropped 3 bases and J dropped 7 bases, with 12 bases sitting between them. CDR1 is KGHSH and CDR2 is LQKENI in the germline V gene. This chain's CDR3 is CASSPGRDIEAFF. The CDR3 bases are TGTGCCAGCTCACCGGGACGGGATATTGAAGCTTTCTTT.

This clonotype was recorded at least ten times. The chain carries TRBV9 and TRBJ2-2, with unresolved D. The CDR3 has 14 amino acids. From germline, CDR1 is SGDLS and CDR2 YYNGEE. The ends were cut back, 4 bases at V and 6 bases at J, with 13 bases in the middle. The CDR3 sequence is CASSLSHGAGELFF. The CDR3 DNA sequence: TGTGCCAGCAGCCTTTCCCACGGAGCCGGGGAGCTGTTTTTT.

The table lists this clonotype with many counts. The V call is TRBV5-1, the J call TRBJ2-1, with 13 bases fitting TRBD2. The trim removed 4 bases at V and 9 bases at J, leaving 13 bases unmatched. Germline values: CDR1 SGHRS, CDR2 YFSETQ. This CDR3 is built from 17 residues. The CDR3 DNA reads as TGCGCCAGCAGCATCCAACCGGGACTAGCGGGAACGGGTGAGCAGTTCTTC. Translated: CASSIQPGLAGTGEQFF.

This clonotype was seen ten or more times. The genes are TRBV27 and TRBJ1-1, with TRBD1 matching over 8 bases. Trimming removed 5 bases from V and 0 bases from J; junction bases left unmatched: 8. Germline V gene lookup returns CDR1 MNHEY and CDR2 SMNVEV (reference sequence). The CDR3 extends over 16 amino acids. CDR3 amino acids: CASSASGTGVNTEAFF. The CDR3 nucleotides read TGTGCCAGCAGTGCGTCCGGGACAGGTGTGAACACTGAAGCTTTCTTT.

This clonotype has at least ten counts. The V gene is TRBV15, the J gene TRBJ2-1; 14 bases fit TRBD2. Germline V CDR1 and CDR2: LNHNV, YYDKDF (reference sequence). This CDR3 contains 17 residues. Trimming took 5 bases from V and 4 from J; bases not matched to a gene: 7. For the CDR3, the DNA is TGTGCCACCAGCGCCCGACTAGCGGGAGGGCAATACAATGAGCAGTTCTTC. This encodes CATSARLAGGQYNEQFF.

This clonotype was observed at least ten times. The chain carries TRBV29-1 and TRBJ2-2; the D is unclear. Trimming stripped 3 bases from V and 3 bases from J, with 14 bases between. Per germline, CDR1 SQVTM and CDR2 ANQGSEA. There are 15 residues in the CDR3. In DNA form, the CDR3 reads TGCAGCGTTGATATTACAGTTGGACACACCGGGGAGCTGTTTTTT. It is translated as CSVDITVGHTGELFF.

This clonotype occurred many times. The V call is TRBV7-2, the J call TRBJ2-7; 8 nucleotides line up with TRBD2. The CDR3 is 13 residues long. Germline V gene data show CDR1 as SGHTA and CDR2 as FQGNSA. With V trimmed by 6 bases and J by 4 bases, 5 bases remained unmatched. Written as DNA, the CDR3 is TGTGCCAGCAGGGCGGGGGGATTTTACGAGCAGTACTTC. Protein product: CASRAGGFYEQYF.

This clonotype was counted at least ten times. The chain employs TRBV7-9 and TRBJ2-3; D is possibly TRBD2 (5 bases). Trimming stripped 4 bases from V and 9 bases from J, with 14 bases between. The CDR3 spans 13 residues. Germline CDR1 is SEHNR and CDR2 is FQNEAQ (reference sequence). This CDR3 reads CASSSYTRDTQYF. In nucleotides, the CDR3 is TGTGCCAGCAGCTCGTACACTAGAGACACGCAGTATTTT. Filled out from reference TRBV7-9 and TRBJ2-3, the complete variable domain reads DTGVSQNPRHKITKRGQNVTFRCDPISEHNRLYWYRQTLGQGPEFLTYFQNEAQLEKSRLLSDRFSAERPKGSFSTLEIQRTEQGDSAMYLCASSSYTRDTQYFGPGTRLTVL.

The gene calls are TRBV12-3 or TRBV12-4 and TRBJ2-3; the D gene is possibly TRBD2 (5 bases). This CDR3 has 14 residues. V was cut by 8 bases and J by 0 bases, with 12 bases left in between. The CDR3 DNA sequence: TGTGCCAGCCACAAGGGCGGGAGCACAGATACGCAGTATTTT. Residues: CASHKGGSTDTQYF.

In the case of this clonotype: This may arise from a read error, as a much more abundant clone is one base away. CDR3 in amino acids: CSAGTGGETQYF. In DNA form, the CDR3 reads TGCAGCGCTGGGACAGGAGGGGAAACGCAGTATTTT. The chain uses TRBV29-1 and TRBJ2-3; 8 bases are a match to TRBD1. Germline values: CDR1 SQVTM, CDR2 ANQGSEA. This CDR3 region has 12 residues. Trimming took 7 bases from V and 9 from J; bases not matched to a gene: 9.

There are many counts of this clonotype. The chain joins TRBV14 to TRBJ1-1; D ambiguous. Trimming took 4 bases from V and 1 from J, leaving 4 bases between them. From germline, CDR1 is SGHDN and CDR2 FVKESK. This CDR3 is 12 amino acids long. The CDR3 nucleotides are TGTGCCAGCAGCCCAACGAACACTGAAGCTTTCTTT. Translation gives CASSPTNTEAFF.